The 25 T cell receptor beta chains presented below share a single source sample, sequenced in a study of control samples from healthy donors and cancer patients. Profiling relied on immunoSEQ multiplex PCR, and the TCRdb table lists in-frame clones only, not all of them. The sample holds 120,000 or so clones, about 89% seen once. The material sequenced was blood. These receptors were taken from a man aged 60-69 years in good health.

The chain is built from TRBV28 and TRBJ2-2; D might be TRBD2 (7 bases). The germline gives CDR1 MDHEN, CDR2 SYDVKM. CDR3 size: 15 residues. V was shortened by 4 bases and J by 5 bases, with 14 bases between the two germline ends. DNA of the CDR3: TGTGCCAGCAGTTGGGCAGGGGAGGGGACCGGGGAGCTGTTTTTT. Translated: CASSWAGEGTGELFF.

V gene TRBV28 combines with J gene TRBJ1-2; D ambiguous. This CDR3 comprises 13 residues. V dropped 11 bases and J dropped 0 bases, with 13 bases sitting between them. Germline V gene sequence: CDR1 MDHEN, CDR2 SYDVKM. As DNA, the CDR3 is TGTGCCCTACAGAAGAATACTAACTATGGCTACACCTTC. Amino acid sequence: CALQKNTNYGYTF.

V gene TRBV5-1 combines with J gene TRBJ2-3; the D gene could be TRBD1 or TRBD2 (5 bases each). Germline V gives CDR1 SGHRS, CDR2 YFSETQ. V was trimmed by 4 bases and J by 4 bases, leaving 16 bases between them. The CDR3 totals 15 residues. In nucleotides, the CDR3 is TGCGCCAGCAGCGGGTGGGGGAGTATCTCAGATACGCAGTATTTT. It specifies CASSGWGSISDTQYF. Combining the CDR3 with reference TRBV5-1 and TRBJ2-3 gives the whole variable domain KAGVTQTPRYLIKTRGQQVTLSCSPISGHRSVSWYQQTPGQGLQFLFEYFSETQRNKGNFPGRFSGRQFSNSRSEMNVSTLELGDSALYLCASSGWGSISDTQYFGPGTRLTVL.

The chain is built from TRBV28 and TRBJ1-2; perhaps TRBD1 as D (6 bases). This CDR3 is built from 16 residues. Trimming took 7 bases from V and 0 from J, leaving 18 bases between them. Germline-derived CDR1 and CDR2 are MDHEN and SYDVKM. As DNA, the CDR3 is TGTGCCAGCACTGGGACACTCTCCACCTCTAACTATGGCTACACCTTC. This codes for CASTGTLSTSNYGYTF.

The V gene is TRBV7-9, the J gene TRBJ1-1; TRBD1 aligns across 9 bases. CDR3 size: 15 residues. Germline V gene lookup returns CDR1 SEHNR and CDR2 FQNEAQ (reference sequence). The V and J ends lost 7 bases and 5 bases, in that order; junction bases with no gene match: 11. The CDR3 spells CASTLGGTGLTEAFF. In DNA form, the CDR3 reads TGTGCCAGCACTTTGGGTGGGACAGGGTTGACTGAAGCTTTCTTT.

The V call is TRBV2, the J call TRBJ1-6; possibly TRBD1 for D (6 bases). Deletions cut 2 bases from V and 6 bases from J, with 14 bases between. Germline loops: CDR1 SNHLY, CDR2 FYNNEI. The CDR3 runs 16 residues. The CDR3 sequence is CASSERPGQLNSPLHF. The CDR3 DNA sequence: TGTGCCAGCAGTGAACGTCCGGGACAACTTAATTCACCCCTCCACTTT.

V gene TRBV6-6 combines with J gene TRBJ2-3, with D maybe TRBD1 (6 bases). Per germline, CDR1 MNHNY and CDR2 SVGAGI (reference sequence). The CDR3 runs to 16 residues. Trimming stripped 6 bases from V and 5 bases from J, with 21 bases between. The CDR3: CASRGYSGVNKDTQYF. Written as DNA, the CDR3 is TGTGCCAGCAGGGGATACTCAGGGGTGAATAAAGATACGCAGTATTTT.

In DNA, the CDR3 is TGTGCCAGTAGACTGACCGGGACAGGGTGGGGGAACTACGAGCAGTACTTC. Translation gives CASRLTGTGWGNYEQYF. This chain connects TRBV19 to TRBJ2-7; 9 bases line up with TRBD1. Trimming cost V 6 bases and J 3 bases; bases outside gene matches: 15. Looked up from germline, CDR1 is LNHDA and CDR2 is SQIVND (reference sequence). The CDR3 is 17 residues long.

This rearrangement joins TRBV3-1 (or the pseudogene TRBV3-2) to TRBJ1-4, with D possibly being TRBD1 (6 bases). Germline assignment: CDR1 LGHDT and CDR2 YNNKEL (reference sequence). The CDR3 covers 14 residues. V dropped 6 bases and J dropped 8 bases, with 16 bases sitting between them. This CDR3 reads CASRSGAGVEKLFF. CDR3 sequence (DNA): TGTGCCAGCAGATCGGGCGCAGGGGTCGAAAAACTGTTTTTT.

This rearrangement joins TRBV7-2 to TRBJ1-6; TRBD1 is a possible D gene (5 bases). CDR1 and CDR2 (germline): SGHTA, FQGNSA. Trimming removed 5 bases from V and 9 bases from J, with 14 bases in between. CDR3 length: 14 residues. CDR3 DNA sequence: TGTGCCAGCAGCCCAGGCGGCAGGGTTTCACCCCTCCACTTT. Its translation is CASSPGGRVSPLHF.

The chain carries TRBV28 and TRBJ1-6, with TRBD1 identical over 10 bases. J gave up 6 bases and V 8 bases, and 10 bases lay outside the gene matches. Germline V gene lookup returns CDR1 MDHEN and CDR2 SYDVKM. The CDR3 consists of 16 residues. CDR3 in DNA: TGTGCCAGCGGTGACAGGGGGCATTGGATTAATTCACCCCTCCACTTT. It translates to CASGDRGHWINSPLHF.

On this clone: The sample carries other DNA sequences with the same CDR3. This chain connects TRBV7-2 to TRBJ2-3, with 7 bases aligning to TRBD1. Germline lookup yields CDR1 SGHTA and CDR2 FQGNSA. Trimming took 6 bases from V and 3 from J; bases not matched to a gene: 9. The CDR3 has 15 amino acids. CDR3 sequence (DNA): TGTGCCAGCAGTTTCAGGGGGTTAAGTACAGATACGCAGTATTTT. It yields the protein CASSFRGLSTDTQYF.

The gene calls are TRBV6-5 and TRBJ2-7; 11 nucleotides line up with TRBD1. The V gene's germline CDR1 is MNHEY and CDR2 SVGAGI. The CDR3 covers 15 residues. V lost 6 bases to trimming and J lost 0 bases; unmatched junction nucleotides: 4. This CDR3 reads CASRLGTGGSYEQYF. As DNA, the CDR3 is TGTGCCAGCAGACTCGGGACAGGGGGCTCCTACGAGCAGTACTTC.

The V and J genes are TRBV7-8 and TRBJ1-6; 8 nucleotides align to TRBD1. CDR3 size: 16 residues. CDR1 and CDR2 from the germline V gene are SGHVS and FQNEAQ. Unmatched junction bases numbered 7, after V lost 2 bases and J lost 7 bases. The CDR3 here is CASSLSIQGGNSPLHF. CDR3 DNA: TGTGCCAGCAGCTTAAGTATACAGGGGGGAAATTCACCCCTCCACTTT.

The V call is TRBV5-4, the J call TRBJ2-1, with a tentative D call TRBD2 (7 bases). V gave up 0 bases and J gave up 0 bases, with 10 bases separating them. The germline V gene has CDR1 SGHNT and CDR2 YYREEE (reference sequence). The CDR3 contains 16 residues. CDR3 in DNA: TGTGCCAGCAGCTTGGACGGGGGGCGCTCCTACAATGAGCAGTTCTTC. Translation gives CASSLDGGRSYNEQFF.

This clone was recorded once. This rearrangement joins TRBV19 to TRBJ1-5; D is possibly TRBD1 (6 bases). CDR3 length: 14 amino acids. V was clipped by 5 bases and J by 7 bases, with 15 bases between them. Per germline, CDR1 LNHDA and CDR2 SQIVND (reference sequence). The CDR3 sequence: CASSLGTLDQPQHF. CDR3 coding DNA: TGTGCCAGTAGTCTCGGGACATTGGACCAGCCCCAGCATTTT.

J is TRBJ2-6 and V is TRBV27, with D perhaps TRBD1 (5 bases). V shed 4 bases and J shed 1 base, with 14 bases lying between them. This CDR3 is 17 amino acids long. Germline lookup yields CDR1 MNHEY and CDR2 SMNVEV (reference sequence). The CDR3 region is CASSSTIDSSGANVLTF. The CDR3 nucleotides read TGTGCCAGCAGTTCTACTATTGACAGTTCTGGGGCCAACGTCCTGACTTTC.

This clone was seen a few times. The chain combines TRBV29-1 with TRBJ2-2, with D uncertain. The CDR3 has 16 residues. Germline V lookup: CDR1 SQVTM, CDR2 ANQGSEA. Trimming removed 0 bases at V and 4 bases at J, with 15 bases between. The CDR3 bases are TGCAGCGTTGAAGATAGTACCAGGAGCATCACCGGGGAGCTGTTTTTT. It codes for CSVEDSTRSITGELFF.

V is TRBV7-2 and J is TRBJ1-1; D not resolved. Germline CDR1 and CDR2: SGHTA and FQGNSA. Trimming left V 2 bases short and J 1 base short, with 5 bases between. The CDR3 is 13 residues long. CDR3 sequence reads: CASSLSRNTEAFF. In DNA form, the CDR3 reads TGTGCCAGCAGCTTAAGTCGGAACACTGAAGCTTTCTTT.

This clone has only a few counts. The chain couples TRBV19 to TRBJ1-3; D unresolved. CDR1 is LNHDA, CDR2 SQIVND, per germline (reference sequence). The CDR3 is 15 amino acids. V dropped 4 bases and J dropped 0 bases, with 10 bases sitting between them. The CDR3: CASSTTTDSGNTIYF. Here the CDR3 DNA reads TGTGCCAGTAGTACCACGACGGACTCTGGAAACACCATATATTTT.

The chain combines TRBV19 with TRBJ2-5; 7 bases fit TRBD1. Germline CDR1 and CDR2: LNHDA and SQIVND (reference sequence). V trimming: 4 bases; J trimming: 5 bases; junction bases outside the gene matches: 10. The CDR3 has 15 residues. Written as DNA, the CDR3 is TGTGCCAGTAGTAATGGACAGGCCCCCGGGGAGACCCAGTACTTC. Translating gives CASSNGQAPGETQYF. Full variable domain (missing parts from reference TRBV19 and TRBJ2-5): DGGITQSPKYLFRKEGQNVTLSCEQNLNHDAMYWYRQDPGQGLRLIYYSQIVNDFQKGDIAEGYSVSREKKESFPLTVTSAQKNPTAFYLCASSNGQAPGETQYFGPGTRLLVL.

The chain links TRBV3-1 (or the pseudogene TRBV3-2) to TRBJ1-4, with D possibly TRBD1 on 6 matching bases. The V end was cut by 4 bases, the J end by 2 bases, with 11 bases between. The CDR3 loop spans 15 amino acids. From germline, CDR1 is LGHDT and CDR2 YNNKEL (reference sequence). The CDR3 protein is CASSPTGQTNEKLFF. CDR3 in DNA: TGTGCCAGCAGCCCCACCGGACAGACTAATGAAAAACTGTTTTTT.

The chain uses TRBV6-2 or TRBV6-3 and TRBJ1-6, with D unresolved. Germline-derived CDR1 and CDR2 are MNHEY and SVGEGT. Between the trimmed V and J ends, which lost 3 bases and 7 bases, there was a span of 7 bases. The CDR3 covers 13 residues. CDR3 in amino acids: CASSYFGNSPLHF. CDR3 bases: TGTGCCAGCAGTTATTTCGGGAATTCACCCCTCCACTTT.

The chain couples TRBV28 to TRBJ1-4; perhaps TRBD1 as D (6 bases). Germline V gene sequence: CDR1 MDHEN, CDR2 SYDVKM. V shed 3 bases and J shed 3 bases, with 8 bases lying between them. CDR3 length equals 14 residues. The CDR3 bases are TGTGCCAGCAGTTTCAACAGGGCTAATGAAAAACTGTTTTTT. It encodes CASSFNRANEKLFF.

CDR3 sequence reads: CATSRGQVFDEQYF. The CDR3 region has the DNA TGTGCCACCAGCAGAGGGCAGGTCTTCGACGAGCAGTACTTC. This chain joins TRBV15 and TRBJ2-7; no reliable D call. With 1 base removed from V and 5 bases from J, the gap between germline ends came to 12 bases. This CDR3 comprises 14 residues. In germline, CDR1 is LNHNV, CDR2 YYDKDF (reference sequence).